The 27 T cell receptor beta chains in this list originate from one sample, sequenced in a study of human T cells and chemical hapten exposure. Via MiXCR, TCRdb re-called the RACE reads, giving one row per CDR3 protein. The table includes 95,000 to 100,000 distinct CDR3 sequences, around 11% detected once. Time point meaning: patch test 1, 2 weeks after DPC sensitization. Treatment: therapeutic diphenylcyclopropenone sensitization with weekly scalp DPC. The source was whole blood, collected in connection with sensitization to the hapten diphenylcyclopropenone (DPC). These receptor sequences come from a woman aged 40 to 50 with alopecia areata. Some clones in this sample may be carry-over from other donors' samples.

The chain carries TRBV6-2 or TRBV6-3 and TRBJ2-1; 11 bases map to TRBD2. Trimming removed 6 bases from V and 3 bases from J; junction bases left unmatched: 16. CDR1 is MNHEY and CDR2 is SVGEGT in the germline V gene. The CDR3 is 19 residues long. Here the CDR3 DNA reads TGTGCCAGCAGGACCCTCTTTCCCTCTAGCGGGAGGCACTACAATGAGCAGTTCTTC. The encoded protein is CASRTLFPSSGRHYNEQFF.

This clonotype was found many times. The gene calls are TRBV6-5 and TRBJ2-7; D is ambiguous. The CDR3 runs 14 residues. Per germline, CDR1 MNHEY and CDR2 SVGAGI. V lost 10 bases to trimming and J lost 3 bases, with 19 bases between them. In nucleotides, the CDR3 is TGTGCCACCACGCCAATGGGGATAAACTACGAGCAGTACTTC. Translated, it gives CATTPMGINYEQYF.

In this sample, this clonotype turned up a few times. This CDR3 is CASTPSGGVFNEQFF. DNA of the CDR3: TGTGCCAGCACCCCCTCCGGGGGGGTTTTCAATGAGCAGTTCTTC. The chain couples TRBV6-2 or TRBV6-3 to TRBJ2-1; 8 bases are shared with TRBD2. Trimming cost V 7 bases and J 6 bases; bases outside gene matches: 11. Germline V gene sequence: CDR1 MNHEY, CDR2 SVGEGT. The length of the CDR3 is 15 residues.

This clonotype was detected only a few times. V and J are TRBV24-1 and TRBJ2-2; TRBD1 aligns across 8 bases. CDR3 size: 15 residues. Germline-derived CDR1 and CDR2 are KGHDR and SFDVKD. V dropped 8 bases and J dropped 1; count of bases not matched to a gene: 5. In nucleotides, the CDR3 is TGTGCCACCAATGCCGGACAGGGGAACACCGGGGAGCTGTTTTTT. The encoded protein is CATNAGQGNTGELFF.

This chain's CDR3 is CASSGPPRAYEQYF. The CDR3 DNA follows: TGTGCCAGCAGTGGTCCTCCCAGAGCCTACGAGCAGTACTTC. This chain links TRBV6-2 or TRBV6-3 with TRBJ2-7; no definite D call. The CDR3 is 14 amino acids. CDR1 MNHEY and CDR2 SVGEGT come from the germline V gene. V dropped 5 bases and J dropped 2 bases, with 13 bases sitting between them.

This clonotype was seen ten or more times. This chain links TRBV4-1 with TRBJ2-1; 15 bases fit TRBD2. J gave up 9 bases and V 0 bases, and 12 bases lay outside the gene matches. CDR3 size: 19 residues. Germline V lookup: CDR1 MGHRA, CDR2 YSYEKL. The chain's CDR3 is CASSQDIRTSGRERGEQFF. The CDR3 nucleotides read TGCGCCAGCAGCCAAGACATCAGGACTAGCGGGAGGGAGAGGGGTGAGCAGTTCTTC.

The table lists this clonotype with many counts. V is TRBV7-8 and J is TRBJ1-1; 7 bases agree with TRBD1. Germline V gene sequence: CDR1 SGHVS, CDR2 FQNEAQ. Trimming removed 4 bases from V and 4 bases from J; junction bases left unmatched: 3. The CDR3 loop spans 13 amino acids. The CDR3 spells CASSYGQATEAFF. CDR3 nucleotide sequence: TGTGCCAGCAGCTACGGACAGGCCACTGAAGCTTTCTTT.

Turning to this clonotype: A much larger clonotype is one base distant, so this may be a read error. This chain joins TRBV6-2 or TRBV6-3 and TRBJ2-7; TRBD2 might be the D (5 bases). Per the germline V gene, CDR1 is MNHEY and CDR2 is SVGEGT. The CDR3 consists of 15 residues. The V end was cut by 5 bases, the J end by 5 bases, with 19 bases between. CDR3 coding DNA: TGTGCCAGCAGTAGCGGTTTGGGGAAATCCCACGAGCAGTACTTC. Its translation: CASSSGLGKSHEQYF.

The chain combines TRBV28 with TRBJ2-7, with D perhaps TRBD1 or TRBD2 (5 bases each). The V gene's germline CDR1 is MDHEN and CDR2 SYDVKM. Trimming shortened V by 3 bases and J by 0 bases, and 12 bases separated the two germline ends. The CDR3 has 15 residues. CDR3 sequence: CASSFYGTPSYEQYF. As DNA, the CDR3 is TGTGCCAGCAGTTTCTACGGGACGCCCTCCTACGAGCAGTACTTC.

This clonotype was recorded a few times. In DNA form, the CDR3 reads TGTGCCAGTAGTTTACAGGGGACTCAAAGCAATCAGCCCCAGCATTTT. This sequence encodes CASSLQGTQSNQPQHF. V usage is TRBV19 and J usage is TRBJ1-5, with 7 bases fitting TRBD1. J gave up 1 base and V 5 bases, and 8 bases lay outside the gene matches. The CDR3 contains 16 residues. CDR1 is LNHDA and CDR2 is SQIVND in the germline V gene (reference sequence).

The J gene is TRBJ2-7, the V gene TRBV28; 7 positions agree with TRBD1. Trimming removed 5 bases from V and 12 bases from J; junction bases left unmatched: 7. Germline CDR1 and CDR2: MDHEN and SYDVKM. This CDR3 region has 11 residues. In DNA, the CDR3 is TGTGCCAGCAGTATTAACAGGGGAAGGTACTTC. This sequence encodes CASSINRGRYF.

This clonotype was detected a few times. The chain combines TRBV6-2 or TRBV6-3 with TRBJ2-5; the D gene is possibly TRBD1 (6 bases). The germline V gene has CDR1 MNHEY and CDR2 SVGEGT. V lost 6 bases and J 5 bases, leaving 22 bases between the germline ends. The CDR3 runs 16 residues. In DNA, the CDR3 is TGTGCCAGCAGCCCCGCCCAGGGGAACTTCCTGGAGACCCAGTACTTC. It translates to CASSPAQGNFLETQYF.

This clonotype appeared a few times. The V call is TRBV18, the J call TRBJ1-3; D gene ambiguous. CDR1 and CDR2 (germline): KGHSH, LQKENI. The CDR3 contains 16 residues. Trimming removed 3 bases from V and 0 bases from J, with 12 bases in between. The DNA of the CDR3 is TGTGCCAGCTCACCCACCCAGGAAGGCTCTGGAAACACCATATATTTT. Translation gives CASSPTQEGSGNTIYF. The full variable domain, with the rest looked up from reference TRBV18 and TRBJ1-3, is NAGVMQNPRHLVRRRGQEARLRCSPMKGHSHVYWYRQLPEEGLKFMVYLQKENIIDESGMPKERFSAEFPKEGPSILRIQQVVRGDSAAYFCASSPTQEGSGNTIYFGEGSWLTVV.

This chain links TRBV4-1 with TRBJ2-2; TRBD2 matches 10 bases. The CDR3 is 17 residues long. V lost 1 base to trimming and J lost 4 bases; unmatched junction nucleotides: 6. The germline V gene has CDR1 MGHRA and CDR2 YSYEKL. This CDR3 reads CASSQALGLAATGELFF. CDR3 nucleotide sequence: TGCGCCAGCAGCCAAGCCCTCGGACTAGCGGCCACCGGGGAGCTGTTTTTT.

This clonotype was seen repeatedly, ten times or more. This sequence joins TRBV10-3 and TRBJ2-5; D remains unclear. CDR1 and CDR2 from the germline V gene are ENHRY and SYGVKD. Between the trimmed V and J ends, which lost 2 bases and 1 base, there was a span of 2 bases. The CDR3 sequence is 12 residues long. In DNA form, the CDR3 reads TGTGCCATCAGTGAGCCCCAAGAGACCCAGTACTTC. It codes for CAISEPQETQYF.

This rearrangement joins TRBV7-6 to TRBJ2-5; TRBD2 aligns across 9 bases. Germline V gene data show CDR1 as SGHVS and CDR2 as FNYEAQ. After removal of 0 bases from V and 4 bases from J, the junction contained 9 bases not matched to a gene. This CDR3 contains 17 residues. The CDR3 spells CASSLAVSSGRRETQYF. For the CDR3, the DNA is TGTGCCAGCAGCTTAGCCGTCAGTAGCGGGAGACGAGAGACCCAGTACTTC.

CDR3 protein: CSAIRDRDLSNQPQHF. The DNA of the CDR3 is TGCAGTGCTATCCGGGACAGGGATCTTAGCAATCAGCCCCAGCATTTT. The chain links TRBV20-1 to TRBJ1-5; 9 positions agree with TRBD1. The CDR3 runs 16 residues. CDR1 is DFQATT, CDR2 SNEGSKA, per germline (reference sequence). Unmatched junction bases numbered 7, after V lost 4 bases and J lost 0 bases.

V and J are TRBV9 and TRBJ2-2; 9 nucleotides align to TRBD2. Germline V CDR1 and CDR2: SGDLS, YYNGEE. V was pared by 4 bases and J by 0 bases, with 10 bases of the junction left unmatched. The CDR3 covers 18 residues. Here the CDR3 reads CASSPLGAGGSNTGELFF. In DNA form, the CDR3 reads TGTGCCAGCAGCCCCCTGGGAGCGGGAGGATCGAACACCGGGGAGCTGTTTTTT.

The J gene is TRBJ2-5, the V gene TRBV20-1; 7 nucleotides align to TRBD2. This CDR3 contains 15 residues. Trimming removed 0 bases from V and 4 bases from J; junction bases left unmatched: 8. In germline, CDR1 is DFQATT, CDR2 SNEGSKA (reference sequence). CDR3 region: CSARDGRETRETQYF. In DNA form, the CDR3 reads TGCAGTGCTAGAGATGGGCGGGAGACCCGAGAGACCCAGTACTTC.

There are a few counts of this clonotype. This rearrangement joins TRBV7-9 to TRBJ1-6, with TRBD1 matching 10 bases. The germline gives CDR1 SEHNR, CDR2 FQNEAQ (reference sequence). V was pared by 5 bases and J by 9 bases, with 4 bases of the junction left unmatched. The CDR3 extends over 14 amino acids. CDR3 bases: TGTGCCAGCAGCCCCGGACAGGGGGTTTCACCCCTCCACTTT. Translating gives CASSPGQGVSPLHF.

This chain uses TRBV7-2 with TRBJ2-3, with D possibly matching TRBD2 (7 bases). V was cut by 0 bases and J by 6 bases, with 13 bases left in between. Germline assignment: CDR1 SGHTA and CDR2 FQGNSA. The CDR3 runs 15 residues. DNA for the CDR3: TGTGCCAGCAGCTTAGCGCGGGGGCGCGGGGATACGCAGTATTTT. It is translated as CASSLARGRGDTQYF.

The chain uses TRBV28 and TRBJ2-3; D may match TRBD1 or TRBD2 (5 bases each). The CDR3 contains 15 residues. Germline V gene lookup returns CDR1 MDHEN and CDR2 SYDVKM. The germline V and J ends were trimmed by 3 bases and 2 bases, with 12 bases remaining between them. CDR3 region: CASSFNRGATDTQYF. DNA of the CDR3: TGTGCCAGCAGTTTTAACCGGGGCGCCACAGATACGCAGTATTTT.

The genes are TRBV7-2 and TRBJ2-5; D gene unclear. The CDR3 sequence is 12 residues long. The V gene's germline CDR1 is SGHTA and CDR2 FQGNSA. With 5 bases removed from V and 4 bases from J, the gap between germline ends came to 8 bases. CDR3 loop: CASSRILETQYF. The CDR3 region has the DNA TGTGCCAGCAGCCGGATTCTAGAGACCCAGTACTTC.

In its sample, this clonotype was seen many times. This chain uses TRBV7-9 with TRBJ2-1, with TRBD2 matching 16 bases. The CDR3 has 17 residues. Looked up from germline, CDR1 is SEHNR and CDR2 is FQNEAQ (reference sequence). Trimming removed 3 bases from V and 8 bases from J; junction bases left unmatched: 7. The CDR3 region is CASSFAGTSGRDDEQFF. The CDR3 DNA follows: TGTGCCAGCAGCTTCGCCGGGACTAGCGGGAGGGATGATGAGCAGTTCTTC.

This sequence joins TRBV11-2 and TRBJ2-1; D not resolved. The CDR3 runs to 14 residues. From germline, CDR1 is SGHAT and CDR2 FQNNGV. The germline V and J ends were trimmed by 0 bases and 9 bases, with 12 bases remaining between them. CDR3 amino acids: CASSLDINGPEQFF. DNA for the CDR3: TGTGCCAGCAGCTTAGATATCAACGGGCCTGAGCAGTTCTTC.

This clonotype was seen repeatedly, ten times or more. The J gene is TRBJ2-1, the V gene TRBV5-5; D call uncertain. This CDR3 is 11 amino acids long. Trimming pared 1 base from V and 6 bases from J, leaving 2 bases between. Germline V CDR1 and CDR2: SGHKS, YYEKEE (reference sequence). Written as DNA, the CDR3 is TGTGCCAGCAGCTTGATCAATGAGCAGTTCTTC. Translating it yields CASSLINEQFF.

This clonotype was observed a handful of times. The rearrangement uses TRBV28 and TRBJ2-3; tentatively, D is TRBD2 (6 bases). CDR1 and CDR2 from the germline V gene are MDHEN and SYDVKM. Trimming cost V 4 bases and J 3 bases, with 17 bases left between them. The CDR3 sequence is 16 residues long. CDR3 protein: CASSSPGGAQTDTQYF. The CDR3 nucleotides read TGTGCCAGCAGTTCCCCTGGCGGGGCGCAGACAGATACGCAGTATTTT.